The 27 T cell receptor beta chains below come from one sample, sequenced in a study of cytomegalovirus exposure and HLA in healthy donors (dated by TCRdb to about 2017). The protocol used for the library was the immunoSEQ multiplex PCR assay. TCRdb's version of the immuneACCESS table is confined to in-frame rearrangements and falls short of the full clone set. An unresolved V gene accounts for under half of the shortfall where checked; the remainder is of unknown origin. Recorded for this sample are under 250,000 clones; 75% to 90% of them occurred a single time. Clones ranked in the top ten supply roughly 5.5% of the sample. Source material: PBMCs. Receptors were obtained from a woman younger than 35 in good health and CMV-seronegative.

This clone was detected only once. The rearrangement joins TRBV13 to TRBJ2-7; 9 nucleotides align to TRBD1. CDR3 length equals 14 residues. The germline V gene has CDR1 PRHDT and CDR2 FYEKMQ (reference sequence). Unmatched junction bases numbered 7, after V lost 6 bases and J lost 4 bases. In DNA form, the CDR3 reads TGTGCCAGCAGGATCCAAGGACAGGGGTACGAGCAGTACTTC. Its protein product is CASRIQGQGYEQYF.

The chain couples TRBV30 to TRBJ2-5; 8 bases are a match to TRBD1. The CDR3 totals 13 residues. The J segment lost 5 bases and the V segment lost 0 bases, leaving 2 bases of the junction unmatched. Germline V gene data show CDR1 as GTSNPN and CDR2 as SVGIG (reference sequence). The CDR3 protein is CAWSVQGAETQYF. The CDR3 DNA sequence: TGTGCCTGGAGTGTTCAGGGGGCCGAGACCCAGTACTTC. Combining the CDR3 with reference TRBV30 and TRBJ2-5 gives the whole variable domain SQTIHQWPATLVQPVGSPLSLECTVEGTSNPNLYWYRQAAGRGLQLLFYSVGIGQISSEVPQNLSASRPQDRQFILSSKKLLLSDSGFYLCAWSVQGAETQYFGPGTRLLVL.

This clone has only one observation. V gene TRBV4-1 combines with J gene TRBJ2-7, with unresolved D. V dropped 0 bases and J dropped 4 bases, with 16 bases sitting between them. Germline lookup yields CDR1 MGHRA and CDR2 YSYEKL. The CDR3 length is 16 residues. The CDR3 here is CASSQELTSQGYEQYF. The CDR3 DNA sequence: TGCGCCAGCAGCCAAGAGCTAACGTCGCAAGGGTACGAGCAGTACTTC.

V gene TRBV5-1 combines with J gene TRBJ2-1; tentatively, D is TRBD1 or TRBD2 (5 bases each). Trimming removed 0 bases from V and 8 bases from J, with 9 bases in between. Germline assignment: CDR1 SGHRS and CDR2 YFSETQ. CDR3 length: 13 residues. The CDR3 protein is CASSLAGTHEQFF. CDR3 DNA: TGCGCCAGCAGCTTGGCCGGGACCCATGAGCAGTTCTTC.

The V and J genes are TRBV28 and TRBJ2-7; D is uncertain. V was cut by 6 bases and J by 3 bases, with 9 bases left in between. The CDR3 totals 12 residues. Germline CDR1 and CDR2: MDHEN and SYDVKM. The CDR3 sequence: CASSHTSYEQYF. CDR3 in DNA: TGTGCCAGCAGCCACACCAGCTACGAGCAGTACTTC.

With respect to this clone: Different DNA sequences within this sample yield the same CDR3. This chain uses TRBV30 with TRBJ2-7, with unresolved D. The CDR3 is made up of 11 amino acids. V shed 0 bases and J shed 3 bases, with 3 bases lying between them. The germline CDR1 and CDR2 sequences are GTSNPN and SVGIG (reference sequence). The CDR3 spells CAWSVNYEQYF. The CDR3 DNA sequence: TGTGCCTGGAGTGTCAACTACGAGCAGTACTTC. The full variable domain, with the rest looked up from reference TRBV30 and TRBJ2-7, is SQTIHQWPATLVQPVGSPLSLECTVEGTSNPNLYWYRQAAGRGLQLLFYSVGIGQISSEVPQNLSASRPQDRQFILSSKKLLLSDSGFYLCAWSVNYEQYFGPGTRLTVT.

This clone occurred a few times. The V call is TRBV28, the J call TRBJ1-4; no clear D gene. Germline CDR1 reads MDHEN; CDR2 reads SYDVKM. Trimming cost V 5 bases and J 0 bases, with 7 bases left between them. CDR3 length: 14 amino acids. The DNA of the CDR3 is TGTGCCAGCAGTCCAGAAGCAACTAATGAAAAACTGTTTTTT. Its protein is CASSPEATNEKLFF.

This clone was recorded a few times. It is unclear where the CDR3 begins or ends on the DNA, so no DNA is shown, and the CDR3 is as TCRdb lists it. The V and J genes are TRBV7-9 and TRBJ1-2; the DNA was not compared with TRBD1, the D call given in the table. CDR1 and CDR2 from the germline V gene are SEHNR and FQNEAQ (reference sequence). The CDR3 spans 14 amino acids, including both terminal residues. The CDR3 here is CASSLVGQGTTDTF.

The CDR3 spells CASSRQGSTEAFF. CDR3 bases: TGTGCCAGCAGTAGACAGGGTAGCACTGAAGCTTTCTTT. The chain links TRBV6-6 to TRBJ1-1; 7 positions match TRBD1. J was trimmed by 4 bases and V by 5 bases; bases with no gene match: 4. The length of the CDR3 is 13 residues. From germline, CDR1 is MNHNY and CDR2 SVGAGI (reference sequence).

CDR3 loop: CASKWGYYEQYF. CDR3 in DNA: TGTGCCAGCAAGTGGGGCTACTACGAGCAGTACTTC. J is TRBJ2-7 and V is TRBV27, with D perhaps matching TRBD1 (5 bases). This CDR3 spans 12 amino acids. V was clipped by 7 bases and J by 3 bases, with 10 bases between them. In germline, CDR1 is MNHEY, CDR2 SMNVEV (reference sequence).

The V gene is TRBV27, the J gene TRBJ2-1; 7 bases align to TRBD2. V shed 5 bases, J shed 7 bases, and the junction held 14 bases outside the gene matches. Germline loops: CDR1 MNHEY, CDR2 SMNVEV (reference sequence). The CDR3 has 16 amino acids. CDR3 DNA: TGTGCCAGCAGTCAGCCCGGTGGCGGGAGAGCAAATGAGCAGTTCTTC. It is translated as CASSQPGGGRANEQFF.

This chain links TRBV9 with TRBJ1-1, with TRBD1 identical over 7 bases. J lost 1 base, V lost 4 bases, and 4 bases had no gene match. Germline lookup yields CDR1 SGDLS and CDR2 YYNGEE. The length of the CDR3 is 14 residues. In nucleotides, the CDR3 is TGTGCCAGCAGCACTAACAGGGGGAACACTGAAGCTTTCTTT. This encodes CASSTNRGNTEAFF.

The chain links TRBV13 to TRBJ1-2, with a possible D match to TRBD1 (6 bases). This CDR3 is built from 14 residues. Germline CDR1 and CDR2: PRHDT and FYEKMQ (reference sequence). With 0 bases removed from V and 2 bases from J, the gap between germline ends came to 7 bases. This CDR3 is CASSLGDRNYGYTF. The CDR3 DNA reads as TGTGCCAGCAGCTTAGGGGACAGAAACTATGGCTACACCTTC.

This clone was seen once. The V gene is TRBV5-1, the J gene TRBJ1-5; D might be TRBD1 (5 bases). Germline lookup yields CDR1 SGHRS and CDR2 YFSETQ. The CDR3 has 13 amino acids. Trimming removed 7 bases at V and 5 bases at J, with 13 bases between. In DNA, the CDR3 is TGCGCCAGCGCCCGGGGCCTGGATCAGCCCCAGCATTTT. This sequence encodes CASARGLDQPQHF.

The rearrangement uses TRBV5-1 and TRBJ2-1, with 7 nucleotides matching TRBD1. This CDR3 has 15 amino acids. From germline, CDR1 is SGHRS and CDR2 YFSETQ. V lost 0 bases to trimming and J lost 5 bases; unmatched junction nucleotides: 5. The CDR3 protein is CASSLGYRGDNEQFF. The CDR3 DNA follows: TGCGCCAGCAGCTTGGGGTACAGGGGTGACAATGAGCAGTTCTTC.

The J gene is TRBJ1-2, the V gene TRBV5-6; D remains unclear. Germline V gene lookup returns CDR1 SGHDT and CDR2 YYEEEE. The CDR3 covers 15 residues. V was shortened by 3 bases and J by 4 bases, with 16 bases between the two germline ends. The CDR3 nucleotides are TGTGCCAGCAGCTGGTTTCGGGGAAATTGCTATGGCTACACCTTC. It encodes CASSWFRGNCYGYTF.

The V gene is TRBV5-1, the J gene TRBJ2-7, with 9 bases fitting TRBD1. This CDR3 has 15 residues. Germline trimming cut 2 bases from V and 6 bases from J; bases unmatched to any gene: 9. Germline assignment: CDR1 SGHRS and CDR2 YFSETQ. CDR3 nucleotide sequence: TGCGCCAGCAGCTTACCGGGACAGGGCCCCTCCGAGCAGTACTTC. Translated: CASSLPGQGPSEQYF.

The rearrangement links TRBV25-1 to TRBJ2-7, with D possibly being TRBD1 or TRBD2 (5 bases each). Trimming took 6 bases from V and 4 from J, leaving 13 bases between them. The germline CDR1 and CDR2 sequences are MGHDK and SYGVNS. The CDR3 extends over 13 amino acids. The CDR3 DNA follows: TGTGCCAGCAGCCCCGGGACGCAGTACGAGCAGTACTTC. Translated, it gives CASSPGTQYEQYF.

This chain connects TRBV9 to TRBJ1-2; no reliable D call. Trimming cost V 8 bases and J 0 bases, with 20 bases left between them. The CDR3 is 16 residues long. The V gene's germline CDR1 is SGDLS and CDR2 YYNGEE. CDR3 nucleotide sequence: TGTGCCAGTGCGGGCCCGCGGGATCCCACTAACTATGGCTACACCTTC. Translation gives CASAGPRDPTNYGYTF.

This clone showed up just once. The V gene is TRBV18, the J gene TRBJ2-5; 7 bases match TRBD1. The junction had 0 bases not matched to a gene; V was cut back by 0 bases and J by 2 bases. The CDR3 has 14 residues. The V gene's germline CDR1 is KGHSH and CDR2 LQKENI. CDR3 loop: CASSPPTGQETQYF. CDR3 coding DNA: TGTGCCAGCTCACCACCGACAGGGCAAGAGACCCAGTACTTC.

This clone occurred a few times. This sequence joins TRBV5-4 and TRBJ1-1; D gene ambiguous. V lost 7 bases to trimming and J lost 1 base, with 5 bases between them. The CDR3 has 11 residues. The germline V gene encodes CDR1 SGHNT and CDR2 YYREEE (reference sequence). The CDR3 coding sequence is TGTGCCAGCTTGGGGAACACTGAAGCTTTCTTT. This codes for CASLGNTEAFF.

J is TRBJ2-7 and V is TRBV15; 10 bases are shared with TRBD1. CDR1 and CDR2 (germline): LNHNV, YYDKDF (reference sequence). After removal of 5 bases from V and 2 bases from J, the junction contained 3 bases not matched to a gene. The CDR3 runs 14 residues. DNA of the CDR3: TGTGCCACCAGCTGGGACAGGGGAACCTACGAGCAGTACTTC. The encoded protein is CATSWDRGTYEQYF. Drawing the rest from reference TRBV15 and TRBJ2-7, the complete variable domain is DAMVIQNPRYQVTQFGKPVTLSCSQTLNHNVMYWYQQKSSQAPKLLFHYYDKDFNNEADTPDNFQSRRPNTSFCFLDIRSPGLGDTAMYLCATSWDRGTYEQYFGPGTRLTVT.

The gene calls are TRBV11-1 and TRBJ2-7, with D maybe TRBD1 (6 bases). The germline gives CDR1 SGHAT, CDR2 FQDESV (reference sequence). The CDR3 runs to 14 residues. The ends were cut back, 5 bases at V and 2 bases at J, with 13 bases in the middle. DNA for the CDR3: TGTGCCAGCAGCCCCAGGGGCTGGACCTACGAGCAGTACTTC. As protein: CASSPRGWTYEQYF.

The chain couples TRBV9 to TRBJ2-6, with D perhaps given as TRBD1 or TRBD2 (5 bases each). This CDR3 spans 16 amino acids. The germline V gene encodes CDR1 SGDLS and CDR2 YYNGEE. V was clipped by 4 bases and J by 0 bases, with 11 bases between them. CDR3 protein: CASSQGRSSGANVLTF. The DNA for the CDR3 is TGTGCCAGCAGCCAGGGACGGAGCTCTGGGGCCAACGTCCTGACTTTC.

V and J are TRBV30 and TRBJ2-1; 8 bases agree with TRBD2. With V trimmed by 5 bases and J by 2 bases, 11 bases remained unmatched. CDR1 and CDR2 from the germline V gene are GTSNPN and SVGIG (reference sequence). This CDR3 spans 16 amino acids. CDR3 sequence: CAWRGGRSQTYNEQFF. CDR3 in DNA: TGTGCCTGGCGGGGCGGGAGGTCCCAAACCTACAATGAGCAGTTCTTC.

The chain is built from TRBV9 and TRBJ1-1; D remains unclear. The germline V gene encodes CDR1 SGDLS and CDR2 YYNGEE. Trimming took off 0 bases at V and 5 bases at J, with 11 bases between the two ends. CDR3 size: 14 residues. As DNA, the CDR3 is TGTGCCAGCAGCGTAGGGCAGGCGGCGACTGAAGCTTTCTTT. This translates into CASSVGQAATEAFF.

This clone came up once. This sequence joins TRBV7-6 and TRBJ2-3, with 7 bases identical to TRBD2. The CDR3 is made up of 15 amino acids. V shed 5 bases and J 0 bases; nucleotides not matched to a gene: 5. In germline, CDR1 is SGHVS, CDR2 FNYEAQ. CDR3 coding DNA: TGTGCCAGCAGCGTGGCTAGCGGCAGCACAGATACGCAGTATTTT. Its translation: CASSVASGSTDTQYF.